Listed below are T cell receptor beta chains from one sample, sequenced in a study of metastatic and nonmetastatic thyroid tumors. TCRdb re-called clones via MiXCR from the PCR reads. This repertoire shows around 31,000 clones, 25% to 35% found once; its top ten account for approximately 30%. The sample consisted of blood. Receptors were obtained from a female donor with papillary thyroid cancer or a benign thyroid nodule (not recorded which). Some clones in this sample may be carry-over from other donors' samples. The CDR3 runs from the conserved cysteine through the conserved F or W. The order of the fields is D gene, V gene, J gene, CDR3 protein. D genes are given only for firm matches.

.,TRBV6-4,TRBJ1-1,CASSAKPGGTEAFF
.,TRBV6-2/TRBV6-3,TRBJ2-3,CASSYWLGTQYF
TRBD2,TRBV7-8,TRBJ2-7,CASSRSTGLAGGPYEQYF
.,TRBV10-3,TRBJ2-1,CAISDAAGSDEQFF
TRBD2,TRBV6-2/TRBV6-3,TRBJ2-3,CASSYSLLAGHTDTQYF
TRBD2,TRBV3-1,TRBJ2-3,CASSQRGTDTQYF
TRBD2,TRBV7-3,TRBJ2-3,CASSLGTSGRRNTQYF
.,TRBV3-1,TRBJ1-5,CASSEGGVWQPQHF
.,TRBV11-2,TRBJ2-7,CASSRTDSTGFGQCF
TRBD1,TRBV20-1,TRBJ1-2,CRGDRENGYTF
.,TRBV5-1,TRBJ1-5,CASSLDSNQPQHF
TRBD1,TRBV7-2,TRBJ1-5,CASSPPGQGQWPQHF
.,TRBV20-1,TRBJ2-3,CSAEAGTGDTQYF
.,TRBV7-2,TRBJ2-3,CASSLAEADTQYF
TRBD1,TRBV19,TRBJ1-5,CASSIQGGQPQHF
.,TRBV4-3,TRBJ2-2,CASSQDLGGRGAGELFF
TRBD1,TRBV6-2/TRBV6-3,TRBJ2-1,CASSGPGGNEQFF